This T cell receptor (beta chain) was observed in a study of CD8+ T cells in alopecia areata. Between the trimmed V and J ends, which lost 5 bases and 14 bases, there was a span of 21 bases. CDR3 size: 13 residues. Germline V lookup: CDR1 SGHTA, CDR2 FQGNSA. Sequencing templates came from extracted RNA that was reverse transcribed into cDNA. Clones were sequenced by immunoSEQ multiplex PCR, and TCRdb holds only the in-frame ones, with some missing. The sample lists some 180,000 clones; approximately 62% were seen once. This receptor was taken from a human donor with alopecia areata. The sample was CD4+ T cells sorted from blood, taken at week 0. The V call is TRBV7-2, the J call TRBJ1-2, with D possibly being TRBD1 (6 bases). The CDR3 nucleotides read TGTGCCAGCAGCCCCTCTAAGGCCGGGACACGGACCTTC. This gives the protein CASSPSKAGTRTF.